A selection of T cell receptor beta chains follows, all from one sample in a study of cytomegalovirus exposure and HLA in healthy donors. Some clones are missing from TCRdb's copy, which holds only in-frame ones; the method was immunoSEQ multiplex PCR. This listing includes fewer than 30,000 clones. Sequencing was done on a sample of PBMCs. The receptors derive from a man younger than 45 in good health and CMV-seronegative. Each CDR3 is given with its conserved first and last residue. D genes are given only for firm matches.

J gene: TRBJ1-1
V gene: TRBV4-3
D gene: -
CDR3 DNA: TGCGCCAGCAGCCAAGAGCCCAGGGGCTGGGGTGGCACTGAAGCTTTCTTT
CDR3 protein: CASSQEPRGWGGTEAFF

J gene: TRBJ2-3
V gene: TRBV28
D gene: -
CDR3 DNA: TGTGCCAGCGGGACTGATGCCACAGATACGCAGTATTTT
CDR3 protein: CASGTDATDTQYF

J gene: TRBJ1-4
V gene: TRBV4-2
D gene: -
CDR3 DNA: TGTGCCAGCAGCCAAGATAGACATTCCGGAGGGGTCTCTAATGAAAAACTGTTTTTT
CDR3 protein: CASSQDRHSGGVSNEKLFF

J gene: TRBJ2-1
V gene: TRBV5-1
D gene: TRBD1
CDR3 DNA: TGCGCCAGCAGCTTGGTACAGGGGAATGAGCAGTTCTTC
CDR3 protein: CASSLVQGNEQFF

J gene: TRBJ2-1
V gene: TRBV6-1
D gene: -
CDR3 DNA: TGTGCCAGCTGCGGGACAGCGGGCTCCTACAATGAGCAGTTCTTC
CDR3 protein: CASCGTAGSYNEQFF

J gene: TRBJ1-6
V gene: TRBV27
D gene: -
CDR3 DNA: TGTGCCAGCAGTTTACACAGGGAAACACCCCTCCACTTT
CDR3 protein: CASSLHRETPLHF

J gene: TRBJ1-1
V gene: TRBV7-9
D gene: -
CDR3 DNA: TGTGCCAGCAGCTCCATCTGGCATATGAACACTGAAGCTTTCTTT
CDR3 protein: CASSSIWHMNTEAFF

J gene: TRBJ1-1
V gene: TRBV6-5
D gene: -
CDR3 DNA: TGTGCCAGCAGTACGTTGACATTAGGGAACACTGAAGCTTTCTTT
CDR3 protein: CASSTLTLGNTEAFF

J gene: TRBJ2-5
V gene: TRBV7-8
D gene: -
CDR3 DNA: TGTGCCAGCAGCTTATACAGGGTCGATGAGACCCAGTACTTC
CDR3 protein: CASSLYRVDETQYF

J gene: TRBJ2-1
V gene: TRBV6-4
D gene: TRBD1
CDR3 DNA: TGTGCCAGCAGTGCACAGGGACAGGGGGGGAATGAGCAGTTCTTC
CDR3 protein: CASSAQGQGGNEQFF

J gene: TRBJ1-1
V gene: TRBV5-5
D gene: TRBD1
CDR3 DNA: TGTGCCAGCAGATCTATCCGACAGGGGGATTTGGCTTTCTTT
CDR3 protein: CASRSIRQGDLAFF

J gene: TRBJ2-7
V gene: TRBV19
D gene: -
CDR3 DNA: TGTGCCAGTAGCGATTATGCGGGCTACGAGCAGTACTTC
CDR3 protein: CASSDYAGYEQYF

J gene: TRBJ1-2
V gene: TRBV5-6
D gene: -
CDR3 DNA: TGTGCCAGCAGCGTCCCAGAGAGGGGGGGAGGCTACACCTTC
CDR3 protein: CASSVPERGGGYTF

J gene: TRBJ1-1
V gene: TRBV28
D gene: -
CDR3 DNA: TGTGCCAGCAGTTTATCAGATACGAACACTGAAGCTTTCTTT
CDR3 protein: CASSLSDTNTEAFF

J gene: TRBJ2-7
V gene: TRBV28
D gene: TRBD2
CDR3 DNA: TGTGCCAGCAGTTTATGGGGAGCGGGGGGGAAAAACGAGCAGTACTTC
CDR3 protein: CASSLWGAGGKNEQYF

J gene: TRBJ2-1
V gene: TRBV6-6
D gene: TRBD1
CDR3 DNA: TGTGCCAGCAGTCAACAGGGGGGCAATGAGCAGTTCTTC
CDR3 protein: CASSQQGGNEQFF

J gene: TRBJ2-7
V gene: TRBV19
D gene: -
CDR3 DNA: TGTGCCAGTAGTATGAGGCCAGACTACGAGCAGTACTTC
CDR3 protein: CASSMRPDYEQYF

J gene: TRBJ2-5
V gene: TRBV28
D gene: -
CDR3 DNA: TGTGCCAGCAGTTTATCCTTTTCGGGGATAGAGACCCAGTACTTC
CDR3 protein: CASSLSFSGIETQYF

J gene: TRBJ2-1
V gene: TRBV18
D gene: -
CDR3 DNA: TGTGCCAGCTCACCATCGGCTGGGGAGCATGAGCAGTTCTTC
CDR3 protein: CASSPSAGEHEQFF

J gene: TRBJ1-1
V gene: TRBV30
D gene: -
CDR3 DNA: TGTGCCTGGAGTCGTACAGGGCGCACTGAAGCTTTCTTT
CDR3 protein: CAWSRTGRTEAFF

J gene: TRBJ2-3
V gene: TRBV18
D gene: -
CDR3 DNA: TGTGCCAGCTCACCGGCGGGGCTTGATACGCAGTATTTT
CDR3 protein: CASSPAGLDTQYF

J gene: TRBJ2-7
V gene: TRBV7-6
D gene: -
CDR3 DNA: TGTGCCAGCAGCTACAGGGTTGACCCCGTCTACGAGCAGTACTTC
CDR3 protein: CASSYRVDPVYEQYF

J gene: TRBJ2-2
V gene: TRBV27
D gene: TRBD1
CDR3 DNA: TGTGCCAGCAGTCCGGGACAGGGAAACACCGGGGAGCTGTTTTTT
CDR3 protein: CASSPGQGNTGELFF

J gene: TRBJ2-7
V gene: TRBV6-1
D gene: -
CDR3 DNA: TGTGCCAGCAGTGAAGCTTTCTACGACAGCTACGAGCAGTACTTC
CDR3 protein: CASSEAFYDSYEQYF

J gene: TRBJ1-1
V gene: TRBV18
D gene: -
CDR3 DNA: TGTGCCAGCTATCACGGTGGGGCGAACACTGAAGCTTTCTTT
CDR3 protein: CASYHGGANTEAFF

J gene: TRBJ2-7
V gene: TRBV30
D gene: TRBD1
CDR3 DNA: TGTGCCTGGAGTGTAACAGGGGTTACCTACGAGCAGTACTTC
CDR3 protein: CAWSVTGVTYEQYF

J gene: TRBJ2-7
V gene: TRBV10-3
D gene: -
CDR3 DNA: TGTGCCATCAGTGAGTCGCGGAACAGGGCGGCCTACGAGCAGTACTTC
CDR3 protein: CAISESRNRAAYEQYF

J gene: TRBJ2-1
V gene: TRBV29-1
D gene: TRBD2
CDR3 DNA: TGCAGCCCCTTACTAGCGGGAGACAATGAGCAGTTCTTC
CDR3 protein: CSPLLAGDNEQFF

J gene: TRBJ2-5
V gene: TRBV18
D gene: -
CDR3 DNA: TGTGCCAGCTCCTTAGCGTCGACCGGAGAGACCCAGTACTTC
CDR3 protein: CASSLASTGETQYF

J gene: TRBJ2-3
V gene: TRBV7-6
D gene: -
CDR3 DNA: TGTGCCAGCAGCCCACGTAGAGACAGGCACACAGATACGCAGTATTTT
CDR3 protein: CASSPRRDRHTDTQYF

J gene: TRBJ1-4
V gene: TRBV11-2
D gene: -
CDR3 DNA: TGTGCCAGCAGCCCCCGGGGGTATCATGCTGAAAAACTGTTTTTT
CDR3 protein: CASSPRGYHAEKLFF

J gene: TRBJ1-1
V gene: TRBV18
D gene: TRBD1
CDR3 DNA: TGTGCCAGCTCACCTAGTTTGGACAGGGAGCCTGAAGCTTTCTTT
CDR3 protein: CASSPSLDREPEAFF

J gene: TRBJ2-7
V gene: TRBV5-1
D gene: -
CDR3 DNA: TGCGCCAGCAGCTTGGCAACTAGTCTTAATCACTACGAGCAGTACTTC
CDR3 protein: CASSLATSLNHYEQYF

J gene: TRBJ1-4
V gene: TRBV5-1
D gene: -
CDR3 DNA: TGCGCCAGCAGCTTGGCGGAGAGGGCTAATGAAAAACTGTTTTTT
CDR3 protein: CASSLAERANEKLFF

J gene: TRBJ2-7
V gene: TRBV5-1
D gene: TRBD2
CDR3 DNA: TGCGCCAGCAGGCCTGAGCGGGAGGTTCCCGAGCAGTACTTC
CDR3 protein: CASRPEREVPEQYF

J gene: TRBJ2-3
V gene: TRBV5-6
D gene: TRBD1
CDR3 DNA: TGTGCCAGCAGCTTGGGCACCGGGACAGGGGTTAGAGATACGCAGTATTTT
CDR3 protein: CASSLGTGTGVRDTQYF

J gene: TRBJ2-5
V gene: TRBV7-8
D gene: TRBD1
CDR3 DNA: TGTGCCAGCAGTCAAGGACAGGGAGAGACCCAGTACTTC
CDR3 protein: CASSQGQGETQYF